This passage covers 8 T cell receptor beta chains from one sample sequenced in a study of blood T cell repertoires in COVID-19. Clones were sequenced by immunoSEQ multiplex PCR, and TCRdb holds only the in-frame ones, with some missing. The sample lists a few hundred thousand clones, more than 70% occurring once. The sample was PBMCs or T cells enriched from blood (not recorded which). The receptor set was obtained from a man aged 40-50 years in a cohort exposed to, infected with or recovered from COVID-19 (not recorded which).

The gene calls are TRBV7-8 and TRBJ1-6; D unresolved. Trimming removed 5 bases at V and 7 bases at J, with 15 bases between. Germline V gene lookup returns CDR1 SGHVS and CDR2 FQNEAQ. This CDR3 is built from 15 residues. The CDR3 nucleotides are TGTGCCAGCAGCGTCGGTCGCATGAGAAATTCACCCCTCCACTTT. Translation: CASSVGRMRNSPLHF.

This chain connects TRBV6-5 to TRBJ2-7; maybe TRBD2 (6 bases). Germline V gene sequence: CDR1 MNHEY, CDR2 SVGAGI. Trimming removed 6 bases from V and 5 bases from J, with 17 bases in between. The CDR3 totals 14 residues. CDR3 bases: TGTGCCAGCAGACCCAGAGGGACTTCCGACGAGCAGTACTTC. Residues: CASRPRGTSDEQYF.

This clone was counted once. The CDR3 DNA reads TGTGCCAGCAGTGAACTTTCCTCTGGGGCCAACGTCCTGACTTTC. This codes for CASSELSSGANVLTF. V usage is TRBV2 and J usage is TRBJ2-6; D remains ambiguous. The CDR3 is made up of 15 amino acids. V lost 2 bases and J lost 0, with 5 bases in between. Germline CDR1 SNHLY, CDR2 FYNNEI.

The sample holds a few counts of this clone. V is TRBV5-4 and J is TRBJ2-7; 9 nucleotides align to TRBD2. The CDR3 is 16 residues long. The trim removed 4 bases at V and 4 bases at J, leaving 12 bases unmatched. CDR1 is SGHNT and CDR2 is YYREEE in the germline V gene (reference sequence). In nucleotides, the CDR3 is TGTGCCAGCAGCCCACCTAGGGCTAGCGGGAATTACGAGCAGTACTTC. Translation: CASSPPRASGNYEQYF.

This chain uses TRBV19 with TRBJ2-7; 8 nucleotides line up with TRBD1. This CDR3 is 16 amino acids long. The junction had 8 bases not matched to a gene; V was cut back by 4 bases and J by 0 bases. Per the germline V gene, CDR1 is LNHDA and CDR2 is SQIVND (reference sequence). As DNA, the CDR3 is TGTGCCAGTAGTACCGACCGACAGGGGACCTCCTACGAGCAGTACTTC. Residues: CASSTDRQGTSYEQYF.

This chain uses TRBV11-2 with TRBJ2-7; perhaps TRBD2 as D (6 bases). The ends were cut back, 5 bases at V and 2 bases at J, with 13 bases in the middle. CDR3 length: 14 amino acids. Germline V gene sequence: CDR1 SGHAT, CDR2 FQNNGV. CDR3 sequence reads: CASSPPGGTYEQYF. CDR3 bases: TGTGCCAGCAGCCCCCCCGGGGGAACCTACGAGCAGTACTTC.

V usage is TRBV11-2 and J usage is TRBJ1-2, with a tentative D call TRBD1 (5 bases). Germline V gives CDR1 SGHAT, CDR2 FQNNGV. V lost 5 bases and J lost 6, with 19 bases in between. This CDR3 comprises 15 residues. CDR3 loop: CASSPHPGEANGYTF. CDR3 in DNA: TGTGCCAGCAGCCCGCACCCGGGGGAGGCAAATGGCTACACCTTC. Supplemented by reference TRBV11-2 and TRBJ1-2, the full variable domain reads EAGVAQSPRYKIIEKRQSVAFWCNPISGHATLYWYQQILGQGPKLLIQFQNNGVVDDSQLPKDRFSAERLKGVDSTLKIQPAKLEDSAVYLCASSPHPGEANGYTFGSGTRLTVV.

The V gene is TRBV5-5, the J gene TRBJ2-7; 8 nucleotides line up with TRBD1. V dropped 4 bases and J dropped 7; count of bases not matched to a gene: 7. Germline lookup yields CDR1 SGHKS and CDR2 YYEKEE (reference sequence). The CDR3 consists of 13 residues. The CDR3 loop reads CASSAGQGKEQYF. CDR3 DNA sequence: TGTGCCAGCAGCGCCGGACAGGGAAAGGAGCAGTACTTC.